This TCR beta chain was captured in a study of cytomegalovirus exposure and HLA in healthy donors. Study findings and constraints: It was confirmed in vitro that a few of the CMV-associated chains were specific for CMV antigens. A few V segments could not be told apart, such as TRBV6-2 and TRBV6-3, and were left out. A likely sequencing artifact accounted for one observed cluster of highly shared sequence variants.

Germline CDR1 is SGHTA and CDR2 is FQGNSA. The CDR3 covers 15 residues. Trimming shortened V by 0 bases and J by 1 base, and 9 bases separated the two germline ends. Concerning this clone: What it recognizes is unknown.

PCR employed 60 Vbeta and 13 Jbeta primers. Generated by immunoSEQ multiplex PCR, the TCRdb table keeps only in-frame clones and is missing some. The repertoire holds 130,000 or so clones, with 8% to 9.5% as singletons. Whereas donors were nominally healthy upon sampling, unrecorded immune exposures were probable. Sequenced sample: PBMCs. This clonotype was obtained from a middle-aged man in good health and CMV-seronegative. The chain recombines TRBV7-2 with TRBJ2-5; D may be TRBD2 (6 bases). CDR3: CASSLAVRGQETQYF. The DNA of the CDR3 is TGTGCCAGCAGCTTAGCGGTGCGGGGCCAAGAGACCCAGTACTTC.